This T cell receptor beta chain was profiled in a study of Ad26.COV2.S vaccination and SARS-CoV-2 variants (dated by TCRdb to the early 2020s). Looking at the study overall: Sequencing of the TCRbeta repertoire served to evaluate the specificity and breadth of SARS-CoV-2-reactive T cell receptors following Ad26.COV2.S vaccination. A total of approximately 32 samples were included in the TCR-sequenced set, comprising 19 Ad26.COV2.S vaccine recipients, 5 placebo recipients and 8 SARS-CoV-2 convalescent individuals.

What the research found in general, with its limitations: The authors noted that total T cell responses may have been underestimated by the TCR breadth and depth analyses. Substantial breadth of spike-specific CD8+ and CD4+ T cell responses was reported after vaccination. Spike-specific TCR breadth was higher in Ad26.COV2.S recipients than in placebo recipients (P = 0.0014). Non-spike TCR breadth was comparable between vaccine and placebo recipients, consistent with the vaccine containing only spike.

Comment on this clone: Its antigen target is currently unknown. Qualities for individual bases were not recorded, and no much larger clone is one base off. The sample carries other DNA sequences with the same CDR3.

The immunoSEQ Assay was the method used to sequence TCRbeta CDR3 regions. After extraction, genomic DNA underwent amplification by bias-controlled multiplex PCR, followed by high-throughput sequencing. The authors' analysis ran thus. To quantify the absolute abundance of each unique TCRbeta CDR3 region, sequences were collapsed and filtered. T cell fraction was estimated by normalizing TCRbeta template counts to usable DNA, which was measured by amplifying reference genes present in all nucleated cells. Repertoire TCRs were annotated as SARS-CoV-2-specific by exact matching of V gene, CDR3 amino acid sequence and J gene to a known reactive TCR set. MIRA supplied the reference SARS-CoV-2 TCR set, which was filtered for enrichment in COVID-19-positive ImmuneCODE repertoires so that public or cross-reactive TCRs were removed. Based on the MIRA antigens, annotated TCRs were further analysed at the level of specific ORF or position within ORF. Breadth was defined as the number of annotated unique rearrangements divided by the total number of unique productive rearrangements, and depth was defined as the summed frequency of the annotated unique rearrangements. Two-sided Wilcoxon rank-sum tests were used to compare TCR breadth between groups. The clones in this table, taken by TCRdb from immuneACCESS, are in-frame only. Not every clone is retained; where verified, under half of the shortfall comes from an unresolved V gene, and the cause of the rest is unknown. Clone size and the V and J calls come from that table; the DNA yielded D and trimming. This sample holds about 350,000 clones; around 90% were observed only once. The ten largest make up 3% to 5% of the sample.

The V and J ends are trimmed by 3 bases and 2 bases, leaving 11 bases between them. The CDR3 starts with the cysteine, ends with the phenylalanine, and has 14 residues. CDR3 DNA only is kept here, 42 bases in frame from base 1. CDR1 SGDLS and CDR2 YYNGEE are derived from the germline V gene. The sample's time point label, decoded: individuals recovered from natural SARS-CoV-2 infection. Sequences were derived from peripheral blood, sampled after recovery from COVID-19. The chain couples TRBV9 to TRBJ1-2, with the D gene not confidently named. The sequence derives from a human donor who had recovered from COVID-19. In nucleotide form, the sequence is TGTGCCAGCAGCGCCGGTGGCGGGAACTATGGCTACACCTTC. It encodes CASSAGGGNYGYTF. The entire variable domain, with the stretches around the CDR3 drawn from the reference TRBV9 and TRBJ1-2 proteins, is DSGVTQTPKHLITATGQRVTLRCSPRSGDLSVYWYQQSLDQGLQFLIQYYNGEERAKGNILERFSAQQFPDLHSELNLSSLELGDSALYFCASSAGGGNYGYTFGSGTRLTVV.